The 25 T cell receptor beta chains listed next were all sequenced from one sample in a study of CD4 T cells in relation to SARS-CoV-2 and coronaviruses. Their target antigens are unknown. The table came from immunoSEQ multiplex PCR; TCRdb's copy has only in-frame clones and leaves some out. The repertoire holds tens of thousands of clones, with roughly three quarters as singletons. Before the COVID-19 pandemic, during about 2010-2018, CD4+ T cells were taken from unexposed donors. After approximately ten days of culture, CD4+ T cells were isolated. The sequenced sample was CD4+ T cells from PBMCs, cultured in vitro. The source of these receptors is a human donor in good health.

This clone came up once. The chain recombines TRBV27 with TRBJ1-2; D gene uncertain. V lost 3 bases, J lost 4 bases, and 9 bases lay in between. CDR1 and CDR2 (germline): MNHEY, SMNVEV (reference sequence). This CDR3 contains 13 residues. The CDR3, as DNA: TGTGCCAGCAGTTTCGGAGGGATCTATGGCTACACCTTC. This translates into CASSFGGIYGYTF.

CDR3 nucleotides: TGTGCCAGCAGTGAACCTGGGAATAGAGCCAAAAACATTCAGTACTTC. Its protein is CASSEPGNRAKNIQYF. This rearrangement joins TRBV2 to TRBJ2-4; D call uncertain. The CDR3 is made up of 16 amino acids. Trimming took 2 bases from V and 0 from J, leaving 11 bases between them. CDR1 is SNHLY and CDR2 is FYNNEI in the germline V gene.

This clone was detected only a few times. V usage is TRBV6-5 and J usage is TRBJ2-7; perhaps TRBD1 as D (5 bases). V lost 6 bases and J lost 0, with 12 bases in between. The CDR3 loop spans 14 amino acids. CDR1 is MNHEY and CDR2 is SVGAGI in the germline V gene. CDR3 nucleotides: TGTGCCAGCAGAGTGACAGTTTCCTCCTACGAGCAGTACTTC. This encodes CASRVTVSSYEQYF.

The genes are TRBV3-1 (or the pseudogene TRBV3-2) and TRBJ1-3, with D uncertain. Trimming cost V 0 bases and J 3 bases, with 9 bases left between them. CDR3 length: 15 amino acids. Germline V gives CDR1 LGHDT, CDR2 YNNKEL (reference sequence). CDR3 sequence (DNA): TGTGCCAGCAGCCAAGATTGGGGAAGTGGAAACACCATATATTTT. It codes for CASSQDWGSGNTIYF.

The CDR3 loop reads CASSLGVPSYEQYF. The CDR3 DNA reads TGTGCCAGCAGCTTGGGGGTGCCATCCTACGAGCAGTACTTC. The V gene is TRBV5-5, the J gene TRBJ2-7; D call uncertain. Germline CDR1 is SGHKS and CDR2 is YYEKEE (reference sequence). The CDR3 is made up of 14 amino acids. The ends were cut back, 0 bases at V and 1 base at J, with 8 bases in the middle.

The rearrangement uses TRBV6-5 and TRBJ1-1; D perhaps matches TRBD1 (5 bases). The CDR3 is made up of 13 amino acids. From germline, CDR1 is MNHEY and CDR2 SVGAGI. Deletions cut 4 bases from V and 5 bases from J, with 11 bases between. The CDR3 spells CASSLSGSTEAFF. CDR3 DNA: TGTGCCAGCAGTTTATCAGGGAGTACTGAAGCTTTCTTT.

This chain joins TRBV3-1 (or the pseudogene TRBV3-2) and TRBJ2-7; D remains ambiguous. Per the germline V gene, CDR1 is LGHDT and CDR2 is YNNKEL (reference sequence). V lost 6 bases, J lost 6 bases, and 12 bases lay in between. There are 12 residues in the CDR3. DNA of the CDR3: TGTGCCAGCAGTGCTATGTCCGGCGAGCAGTACTTC. As protein: CASSAMSGEQYF.

This clone was seen just once. The rearrangement links TRBV19 to TRBJ1-5; TRBD1 aligns across 8 bases. The ends lost 10 bases at V and 2 bases at J; junction bases unmatched: 10. Germline CDR1 is LNHDA and CDR2 is SQIVND (reference sequence). CDR3 length: 15 amino acids. The DNA for the CDR3 is TGTGCCACAAGGTACGACAGGGGAGGCAATCAGCCCCAGCATTTT. Residues: CATRYDRGGNQPQHF. The variable domain in full, completed from reference TRBV19 and TRBJ1-5, reads DGGITQSPKYLFRKEGQNVTLSCEQNLNHDAMYWYRQDPGQGLRLIYYSQIVNDFQKGDIAEGYSVSREKKESFPLTVTSAQKNPTAFYLCATRYDRGGNQPQHFGDGTRLSIL.

The gene calls are TRBV5-4 and TRBJ2-7; a weak D match, TRBD2 (5 bases). V was cut by 0 bases and J by 5 bases, with 6 bases left in between. This CDR3 has 12 residues. The germline gives CDR1 SGHNT, CDR2 YYREEE (reference sequence). The CDR3 sequence: CASSLAGNEQYF. The CDR3 DNA reads as TGTGCCAGCAGCTTGGCCGGGAACGAGCAGTACTTC.

J is TRBJ2-7 and V is TRBV5-1; the match to TRBD1 covers 8 bases. The trim removed 3 bases at V and 9 bases at J, leaving 11 bases unmatched. The CDR3 loop spans 14 amino acids. Germline CDR1 reads SGHRS; CDR2 reads YFSETQ. The CDR3 bases are TGCGCCAGCAGCTCCGGGACAGGATACGTTCGGCAGTACTTC. It encodes CASSSGTGYVRQYF.

V and J are TRBV29-1 and TRBJ2-5; TRBD2 matches 7 bases. The CDR3 is made up of 15 amino acids. The germline V gene encodes CDR1 SQVTM and CDR2 ANQGSEA. With V trimmed by 3 bases and J by 1 base, 8 bases remained unmatched. CDR3 sequence reads: CSVEGRTRVQETQYF. The CDR3 DNA is TGCAGCGTTGAGGGTAGGACTAGGGTCCAAGAGACCCAGTACTTC.

The chain is built from TRBV24-1 and TRBJ2-7, with 9 nucleotides matching TRBD2. V was pared by 5 bases and J by 6 bases, with 4 bases of the junction left unmatched. The germline V gene encodes CDR1 KGHDR and CDR2 SFDVKD. CDR3 length: 13 amino acids. The CDR3 spells CATSAVSGGEQYF. For the CDR3, the DNA is TGTGCCACCAGTGCGGTTAGCGGGGGCGAGCAGTACTTC.

The V and J genes are TRBV9 and TRBJ1-1; no clear D. CDR1 and CDR2 (germline): SGDLS, YYNGEE. This CDR3 contains 13 residues. Trimming stripped 0 bases from V and 2 bases from J, with 5 bases between. This CDR3 is CASSVALNTEAFF. DNA of the CDR3: TGTGCCAGCAGCGTAGCTCTCAACACTGAAGCTTTCTTT.

This CDR3 is CASSFTDTDTQYF. The CDR3 DNA reads as TGTGCCAGCAGCTTCACAGATACAGATACGCAGTATTTT. The chain couples TRBV7-2 to TRBJ2-3; D gene ambiguous. The germline V and J ends were trimmed by 3 bases and 3 bases, with 7 bases remaining between them. Germline CDR1 reads SGHTA; CDR2 reads FQGNSA. The CDR3 totals 13 residues. Full variable domain (remainder filled in from reference TRBV7-2 and TRBJ2-3): GAGVSQSPSNKVTEKGKDVELRCDPISGHTALYWYRQSLGQGLEFLIYFQGNSAPDKSGLPSDRFSAERTGGSVSTLTIQRTQQEDSAVYLCASSFTDTDTQYFGPGTRLTVL.

The chain is built from TRBV20-1 and TRBJ1-4; D remains unclear. Trimming stripped 3 bases from V and 2 bases from J, with 4 bases between. This CDR3 region has 12 residues. Germline V gene data show CDR1 as DFQATT and CDR2 as SNEGSKA (reference sequence). In DNA, the CDR3 is TGCAGTGCTAGTCACACTAATGAAAAACTGTTTTTT. It yields the protein CSASHTNEKLFF.

The gene calls are TRBV29-1 and TRBJ1-4, with D unclear. The V gene's germline CDR1 is SQVTM and CDR2 ANQGSEA. CDR3 length: 13 amino acids. V lost 7 bases and J 5 bases, leaving 14 bases between the germline ends. CDR3 residues: CSGGSSRNEKLFF. CDR3 DNA: TGCAGCGGGGGTTCCTCCAGAAATGAAAAACTGTTTTTT.

This chain uses TRBV30 with TRBJ1-2; 9 nucleotides agree with TRBD1. With V trimmed by 4 bases and J by 6 bases, 6 bases remained unmatched. From germline, CDR1 is GTSNPN and CDR2 SVGIG (reference sequence). This CDR3 comprises 13 residues. As DNA, the CDR3 is TGTGCCTGGACCAGGGACAGGGAGGATGGCTACACCTTC. Amino acids: CAWTRDREDGYTF. Full variable domain (rest looked up from reference TRBV30 and TRBJ1-2): SQTIHQWPATLVQPVGSPLSLECTVEGTSNPNLYWYRQAAGRGLQLLFYSVGIGQISSEVPQNLSASRPQDRQFILSSKKLLLSDSGFYLCAWTRDREDGYTFGSGTRLTVV.

The chain links TRBV19 to TRBJ2-2; maybe TRBD2 (5 bases). Germline-derived CDR1 and CDR2 are LNHDA and SQIVND (reference sequence). V lost 3 bases and J lost 5, with 10 bases in between. The CDR3 is 14 amino acids. CDR3 DNA sequence: TGTGCCAGTAGTATTCGGAGAGGGACCGGGGAGCTGTTTTTT. It encodes CASSIRRGTGELFF.

This chain links TRBV5-1 with TRBJ2-7; 12 nucleotides agree with TRBD1. The CDR3 has 17 amino acids. Germline CDR1 SGHRS, CDR2 YFSETQ. With 3 bases clipped from V and 3 bases from J, the junction kept 10 bases outside the gene matches. The CDR3 nucleotides are TGCGCCAGCAGCTACTCCTCCGGGACAGGGGGCTTCTACGAGCAGTACTTC. This translates into CASSYSSGTGGFYEQYF.

V and J are TRBV7-9 and TRBJ1-5, with a tentative D call TRBD1 (6 bases). The germline V and J ends were trimmed by 4 bases and 5 bases, with 9 bases remaining between them. The CDR3 runs 13 residues. Per germline, CDR1 SEHNR and CDR2 FQNEAQ (reference sequence). The CDR3 spells CASSWDMDQPQHF. CDR3 nucleotide sequence: TGTGCCAGCAGCTGGGACATGGATCAGCCCCAGCATTTT.

This clone was counted a single time. DNA of the CDR3: TGTGCCAGCAGCTCTGCCGGGACAGGGGGCGCTAACACCGGGGAGCTGTTTTTT. It yields the protein CASSSAGTGGANTGELFF. The chain combines TRBV5-5 with TRBJ2-2, with 12 bases fitting TRBD1. V gave up 3 bases and J gave up 2 bases; unmatched junction bases: 8. Germline CDR1 reads SGHKS; CDR2 reads YYEKEE (reference sequence). This CDR3 has 18 residues.

The CDR3 protein is CASSPLQGTYNEQFF. For the CDR3, the DNA is TGTGCCAGCTCACCTTTACAGGGTACCTACAATGAGCAGTTCTTC. The V call is TRBV18, the J call TRBJ2-1; D is perhaps TRBD1 (6 bases). Germline CDR1 reads KGHSH; CDR2 reads LQKENI. The CDR3 has 15 residues. V was cut by 3 bases and J by 2 bases, with 11 bases left in between.

The rearrangement joins TRBV2 to TRBJ1-6, with 7 bases identical to TRBD1. This CDR3 has 15 residues. With 6 bases clipped from V and 7 bases from J, the junction kept 9 bases outside the gene matches. The germline V gene has CDR1 SNHLY and CDR2 FYNNEI. The CDR3 protein is CASRTDRAGNSPLHF. The CDR3 DNA sequence: TGTGCCAGCAGGACCGACAGGGCTGGGAATTCACCCCTCCACTTT.

The genes are TRBV5-1 and TRBJ2-5; 9 nucleotides line up with TRBD2. V shed 4 bases, J shed 3 bases, and the junction held 7 bases outside the gene matches. The CDR3 covers 15 residues. Germline CDR1 and CDR2: SGHRS and YFSETQ. CDR3 nucleotides: TGCGCCAGCAGCCCTGGATCTAGCGGGAAAGAGACCCAGTACTTC. It encodes CASSPGSSGKETQYF. Using reference TRBV5-1 and TRBJ2-5 for the parts outside the CDR3, the full variable domain is KAGVTQTPRYLIKTRGQQVTLSCSPISGHRSVSWYQQTPGQGLQFLFEYFSETQRNKGNFPGRFSGRQFSNSRSEMNVSTLELGDSALYLCASSPGSSGKETQYFGPGTRLLVL.

The rearrangement links TRBV2 to TRBJ1-2; tentatively, D is TRBD1 (5 bases). Germline V gene lookup returns CDR1 SNHLY and CDR2 FYNNEI. The CDR3 extends over 15 amino acids. The V and J ends lost 6 bases and 7 bases respectively, with 21 bases between them. CDR3 in amino acids: CASRASGTGGSGYTF. CDR3 nucleotides: TGTGCCAGCAGGGCCTCCGGGACGGGAGGGTCTGGCTACACCTTC.